This is a list of T cell receptor beta chains from one sample in a study of HIV-infected patients and healthy controls. TCRdb processed the 5' RACE reads anew with MiXCR; each CDR3 protein has one entry. The sample contains about 64,000 distinct CDR3 sequences, roughly 19% of which appear only once. The source material was CD4+ T cells from blood. The receptor source for this set is a human donor in good health. Both conserved end residues are part of each CDR3. Each record gives: V gene, clone size, J gene, D gene, CDR3 DNA, CDR3 protein. D genes are given only for firm matches. A row's size may be missing; if present it is once, few, many or a size class.

V gene: TRBV4-3
clone size: once
J gene: TRBJ1-2
D gene: .
CDR3 DNA: TGCGCCAGCAGCCAAGAACACTCTAACTATGGCTACACCTTC
CDR3 protein: CASSQEHSNYGYTF

V gene: TRBV3-1
clone size: many
J gene: TRBJ1-1
D gene: .
CDR3 DNA: TGTGCCAGCAGCCAAGGCGTCGGTGGGGCTTTCTTT
CDR3 protein: CASSQGVGGAFF

V gene: TRBV25-1
clone size: many
J gene: TRBJ2-7
D gene: TRBD1
CDR3 DNA: TGTGCCAGCAGTGATCCGGGACAGGGGGCATCTGAGCAGTACTTC
CDR3 protein: CASSDPGQGASEQYF

V gene: TRBV10-1
clone size: few
J gene: TRBJ2-1
D gene: TRBD2
CDR3 DNA: TGCGCCAGCAGTGAGTCGGGGCCGGGGGGCAATGAGCAGTTCTTC
CDR3 protein: CASSESGPGGNEQFF

V gene: TRBV20-1
clone size: many
J gene: TRBJ2-5
D gene: TRBD2
CDR3 DNA: TGCAGTGCTAGAGGGGAGGGGGAGACCCAGTACTTC
CDR3 protein: CSARGEGETQYF

V gene: TRBV25-1
clone size: .
J gene: TRBJ2-5
D gene: .
CDR3 DNA: TGTGCCAGCAGTGAACGGGGCTTGCAAGAGACCCAGTACTTC
CDR3 protein: CASSERGLQETQYF

V gene: TRBV4-1
clone size: .
J gene: TRBJ2-7
D gene: TRBD2
CDR3 DNA: TGCGCCAGCAGCTATGGACTAGCGGGTTATGAGCAGTACTTC
CDR3 protein: CASSYGLAGYEQYF

V gene: TRBV7-9
clone size: many
J gene: TRBJ2-3
D gene: .
CDR3 DNA: TGTGCCAGCAGCCGGACCAGGACAGATACGCAGTATTTT
CDR3 protein: CASSRTRTDTQYF

V gene: TRBV20-1
clone size: few
J gene: TRBJ2-3
D gene: .
CDR3 DNA: TGCAGTGCGGGAATGAGGGGGGGCACAGATACGCAGTATTTT
CDR3 protein: CSAGMRGGTDTQYF

V gene: TRBV6-5
clone size: many
J gene: TRBJ1-1
D gene: .
CDR3 DNA: TGTGCCAGCAGTACGGCCTGGGCACCCATGAACACTGAAGCTTTCTTT
CDR3 protein: CASSTAWAPMNTEAFF

V gene: TRBV12-3/TRBV12-4
clone size: many
J gene: TRBJ2-1
D gene: TRBD2
CDR3 DNA: TGTGCCAGCACCCCGACCGGGACTAGCGGGAGGAATGAGCAGTTCTTC
CDR3 protein: CASTPTGTSGRNEQFF

V gene: TRBV2
clone size: many
J gene: TRBJ2-4
D gene: .
CDR3 DNA: TGTGCCAGCAGTGGATCACAGCTAGCCAAAAACATTCAGTACTTC
CDR3 protein: CASSGSQLAKNIQYF

V gene: TRBV12-3/TRBV12-4
clone size: once
J gene: TRBJ2-1
D gene: .
CDR3 DNA: TGTGCCAGCAGTCTCCGGGTCCCCTCCTACAATGAGCAGTTCTTC
CDR3 protein: CASSLRVPSYNEQFF

V gene: TRBV2
clone size: many
J gene: TRBJ1-2
D gene: .
CDR3 DNA: TGTGCCAGCAGGATAGCGTACTACGGCTACACCTTC
CDR3 protein: CASRIAYYGYTF

V gene: TRBV28
clone size: .
J gene: TRBJ2-7
D gene: TRBD1
CDR3 DNA: TGTGCCAGCAGTTTATTAGACAGGGGGCCGAGGGAGCAGTACTTC
CDR3 protein: CASSLLDRGPREQYF

V gene: TRBV19
clone size: .
J gene: TRBJ1-5
D gene: TRBD1
CDR3 DNA: TGTGCCAGTAGTATGAGGACAGGGAAAAAGGGCAATCAGCCCCAGCATTTT
CDR3 protein: CASSMRTGKKGNQPQHF

V gene: TRBV30
clone size: many
J gene: TRBJ2-1
D gene: .
CDR3 DNA: TGTGCCTGGAGTGCAAGACTAGGGCAGTTCTTC
CDR3 protein: CAWSARLGQFF

V gene: TRBV20-1
clone size: many
J gene: TRBJ1-1
D gene: TRBD1
CDR3 DNA: TGCAGTGCTAGAGATAGGACAGGATCTACTGAAGCTTTCTTT
CDR3 protein: CSARDRTGSTEAFF

V gene: TRBV6-9
clone size: .
J gene: TRBJ1-6
D gene: .
CDR3 DNA: TGTGCCAGCAGTTATCTGACTCTTTCACCCCTCCACTTT
CDR3 protein: CASSYLTLSPLHF

V gene: TRBV12-3/TRBV12-4
clone size: .
J gene: TRBJ1-1
D gene: .
CDR3 DNA: TGTGCCAGCACAATCTCCACAAAAGCTTTCTTT
CDR3 protein: CASTISTKAFF

V gene: TRBV4-1
clone size: .
J gene: TRBJ1-2
D gene: .
CDR3 DNA: TGCGCCAGCAGCCAAGATTTTCAGGCTAACTATGGCTACACCTTC
CDR3 protein: CASSQDFQANYGYTF

V gene: TRBV27
clone size: .
J gene: TRBJ2-7
D gene: .
CDR3 DNA: TGTGCCAGCAGTTTATCCTATTATAGCTCCTACGAGCAGTACTTC
CDR3 protein: CASSLSYYSSYEQYF

V gene: TRBV7-3
clone size: few
J gene: TRBJ1-1
D gene: .
CDR3 DNA: TGTGCCAGCAGCTTAAGCGGCCAGAACACTGAAGCTTTCTTT
CDR3 protein: CASSLSGQNTEAFF

V gene: TRBV20-1
clone size: once
J gene: TRBJ1-2
D gene: .
CDR3 DNA: TGCAGTGCTAGAGGGGCCGGATTCGCTAACTATGGCTACACCTTC
CDR3 protein: CSARGAGFANYGYTF

V gene: TRBV30
clone size: .
J gene: TRBJ1-2
D gene: TRBD1
CDR3 DNA: TGTGCCTGGAGCGTAGCCCCTCCTACCATACAGGGGAACTATGGCTACACCTTC
CDR3 protein: CAWSVAPPTIQGNYGYTF

V gene: TRBV25-1
clone size: many
J gene: TRBJ1-3
D gene: .
CDR3 DNA: TGTGCCAGCAGACGAGGGACGGACTCTGGAAACACCATATATTTT
CDR3 protein: CASRRGTDSGNTIYF

V gene: TRBV12-3/TRBV12-4
clone size: many
J gene: TRBJ1-2
D gene: .
CDR3 DNA: TGTGCCAGCAGTTTCGATACGGCCGGGTACACCTTC
CDR3 protein: CASSFDTAGYTF

V gene: TRBV25-1
clone size: many
J gene: TRBJ1-2
D gene: .
CDR3 DNA: TGTGCCAGCAGTGTGGACGTTAACTATGGCTACACCTTC
CDR3 protein: CASSVDVNYGYTF

V gene: TRBV7-2
clone size: few
J gene: TRBJ1-5
D gene: TRBD1
CDR3 DNA: TGTGCCAGCAGCTTCGACAGGGGGCTAAATCAGCCCCAGCATTTT
CDR3 protein: CASSFDRGLNQPQHF

V gene: TRBV6-7
clone size: many
J gene: TRBJ2-4
D gene: TRBD2
CDR3 DNA: TGTGCCAGCAGTTACCAGACGGGGGGTGTCTTTCTAGCCAAAAACATTCAGTACTTC
CDR3 protein: CASSYQTGGVFLAKNIQYF

V gene: TRBV7-2
clone size: .
J gene: TRBJ2-3
D gene: .
CDR3 DNA: TGTGCCAGCAGCTTGAACAGAGTAGATACGCAGTATTTT
CDR3 protein: CASSLNRVDTQYF

V gene: TRBV27
clone size: many
J gene: TRBJ1-6
D gene: TRBD1
CDR3 DNA: TGTGCCAGCAGTCCCCGGACAGGGGGCTCGCCACCCCTCCACTTT
CDR3 protein: CASSPRTGGSPPLHF

V gene: TRBV6-5
clone size: many
J gene: TRBJ2-7
D gene: TRBD2
CDR3 DNA: TGTGCCAGCACGGACCGGGAGGGCTACGAGCAGTACTTC
CDR3 protein: CASTDREGYEQYF

V gene: TRBV5-1
clone size: many
J gene: TRBJ1-5
D gene: .
CDR3 DNA: TGCGCCAGCAGCGAGGACGGTAGCAATCAGCCCCAGCATTTT
CDR3 protein: CASSEDGSNQPQHF

V gene: TRBV5-5
clone size: .
J gene: TRBJ2-1
D gene: .
CDR3 DNA: TGTGCCAGCAACAACCCGGGACATGCCTACAATGAGCAGTTCTTC
CDR3 protein: CASNNPGHAYNEQFF

V gene: TRBV3-1
clone size: .
J gene: TRBJ1-2
D gene: .
CDR3 DNA: TGTGCCAGCAGCCCGGGGGGCAGTTGGGGAGAAGGCTACACCTTC
CDR3 protein: CASSPGGSWGEGYTF

V gene: TRBV7-9
clone size: few
J gene: TRBJ1-6
D gene: TRBD1
CDR3 DNA: TGTGCCAGCAGCTTAGGTCGGTCGGACAGGTCATCACCCCTCCACTTT
CDR3 protein: CASSLGRSDRSSPLHF

V gene: TRBV6-6
clone size: many
J gene: TRBJ1-1
D gene: .
CDR3 DNA: TGTGCCAGCAGTTACTCGGGTATGGGGGACACTGAAGCTTTCTTT
CDR3 protein: CASSYSGMGDTEAFF

V gene: TRBV12-3/TRBV12-4
clone size: many
J gene: TRBJ1-5
D gene: .
CDR3 DNA: TGTGCCAGCAGTTTAGAGTGGCATCAGCCCCAGCATTTT
CDR3 protein: CASSLEWHQPQHF

V gene: TRBV19
clone size: few
J gene: TRBJ1-5
D gene: TRBD1
CDR3 DNA: TGTGCCAGTAGTTACCGGGGACAGCGCAATCAGCCCCAGCATTTT
CDR3 protein: CASSYRGQRNQPQHF

V gene: TRBV7-6
clone size: .
J gene: TRBJ2-1
D gene: .
CDR3 DNA: TGTGCCAGCAGCTTAGGGCCAGAGAGCAATGAGCAGTTCTTC
CDR3 protein: CASSLGPESNEQFF

V gene: TRBV12-3/TRBV12-4
clone size: many
J gene: TRBJ2-1
D gene: TRBD2
CDR3 DNA: TGTGCCAGCAGGTGGACTAGCGGGAGGGCTAATGAGCAGTTCTTC
CDR3 protein: CASRWTSGRANEQFF

V gene: TRBV5-1
clone size: many
J gene: TRBJ2-3
D gene: .
CDR3 DNA: TGCGCCAGCAGCTTGTATTTGGACACAGATACGCAGTATTTT
CDR3 protein: CASSLYLDTDTQYF

V gene: TRBV7-2
clone size: many
J gene: TRBJ1-5
D gene: .
CDR3 DNA: TGTGCCAGCAGCGCATCCGGGACCGTTAGCAATCAGCCCCAGCATTTT
CDR3 protein: CASSASGTVSNQPQHF

V gene: TRBV29-1
clone size: many
J gene: TRBJ1-1
D gene: .
CDR3 DNA: TGCAGCGTTGGTGACGGAACCAACACTGAAGCTTTCTTT
CDR3 protein: CSVGDGTNTEAFF

V gene: TRBV6-5
clone size: .
J gene: TRBJ1-1
D gene: .
CDR3 DNA: TGTGCCAGCAGTACGAGGGGTTCACTTCTGAACACTGAAGCTTTCTTT
CDR3 protein: CASSTRGSLLNTEAFF